This passage covers 17 T cell receptor beta chains from one sample sequenced in a study of OX40 agonist ivuxolimab in advanced cancers. Libraries came from the immunoSEQ multiplex PCR assay. Not all clones reach the TCRdb copy of this immuneACCESS table, which keeps in-frame sequences only. Checked studies attribute under half of the gap to unresolved V genes and leave the rest unexplained. The sample table records approximately 100,000 clones; 90% of these occur just once. About 0.5% of the sample belongs to the ten largest clones. Sequenced material: CD4+ or CD8+ T cells sorted from blood, taken in a trial of the OX40 agonist ivuxolimab. The receptors shown here come from an adult with an advanced solid tumor such as melanoma, head and neck, liver or kidney cancer.

J is TRBJ2-2 and V is TRBV6-8; 12 positions match TRBD2. Germline trimming cut 2 bases from V and 4 bases from J; bases unmatched to any gene: 20. In germline, CDR1 is MNHGY, CDR2 SAAAGT. The length of the CDR3 is 22 residues. DNA of the CDR3: TGTGCCAGCAGTTACCCACAAAAGCTAGCGGGGGGGCTCTTGATGTGCACCGGGGAGCTGTTTTTT. Translation gives CASSYPQKLAGGLLMCTGELFF.

V usage is TRBV18 and J usage is TRBJ2-2, with a possible D match to TRBD1 (6 bases). Trimming removed 3 bases at V and 5 bases at J, with 10 bases between. The CDR3 consists of 14 residues. Germline assignment: CDR1 KGHSH and CDR2 LQKENI. CDR3 nucleotide sequence: TGTGCCAGCTCACCTAGAACAGGGACCGGGGAGCTGTTTTTT. It codes for CASSPRTGTGELFF.

The chain recombines TRBV5-1 with TRBJ1-1; the D is unclear. The V gene lost 0 bases and the J gene lost 0 bases, with 3 bases spanning the gap. The CDR3 runs 13 residues. The germline CDR1 and CDR2 sequences are SGHRS and YFSETQ. CDR3 amino acids: CASSLELNTEAFF. The CDR3 region has the DNA TGCGCCAGCAGCTTGGAACTGAACACTGAAGCTTTCTTT. The entire variable domain, with the rest obtained from reference TRBV5-1 and TRBJ1-1, is as follows: KAGVTQTPRYLIKTRGQQVTLSCSPISGHRSVSWYQQTPGQGLQFLFEYFSETQRNKGNFPGRFSGRQFSNSRSEMNVSTLELGDSALYLCASSLELNTEAFFGQGTRLTVV.

CDR3 sequence: CASSQGGYEAFF. The CDR3 bases are TGTGCCAGCAGTCAGGGGGGGTATGAAGCTTTCTTT. The rearrangement uses TRBV6-5 and TRBJ1-1; 7 bases agree with TRBD1. Germline CDR1 is MNHEY and CDR2 is SVGAGI. The CDR3 length is 12 residues. The V segment lost 5 bases and the J segment 7 bases; nucleotides outside the gene matches: 4.

The chain couples TRBV5-5 to TRBJ2-7, with 11 bases fitting TRBD1. The germline V gene has CDR1 SGHKS and CDR2 YYEKEE (reference sequence). This CDR3 region has 14 residues. The ends lost 3 bases at V and 4 bases at J; junction bases unmatched: 3. CDR3 in amino acids: CASSWTGGTYEQYF. The CDR3 DNA follows: TGTGCCAGCAGCTGGACAGGGGGCACTTACGAGCAGTACTTC.

V gene TRBV18 combines with J gene TRBJ2-7; maybe TRBD2 (5 bases). From germline, CDR1 is KGHSH and CDR2 LQKENI. Trimming removed 0 bases at V and 5 bases at J, with 14 bases between. The length of the CDR3 is 15 residues. The CDR3 coding sequence is TGTGCCAGCTCACCACCGAGTGCTAGCAAGGACGAGCAGTACTTC. Translating it yields CASSPPSASKDEQYF.

The genes are TRBV11-2 and TRBJ2-3, with 7 bases fitting TRBD1. Germline V gene sequence: CDR1 SGHAT, CDR2 FQNNGV. This CDR3 is 11 amino acids long. The CDR3 is CATQGTDTQYF. CDR3 bases: TGTGCTACACAGGGGACAGATACGCAGTATTTT.

Here the CDR3 DNA reads TGTGCCAGCAGCTCTACCGGGCCTTCTTCCGGGGAGCTGTTTTTT. This translates into CASSSTGPSSGELFF. This chain links TRBV7-6 with TRBJ2-2; no definite D call. Germline V gene sequence: CDR1 SGHVS, CDR2 FNYEAQ. Trimming shortened V by 4 bases and J by 6 bases, and 15 bases separated the two germline ends. This CDR3 has 15 residues.

V gene TRBV19 combines with J gene TRBJ1-6; D is possibly TRBD1 (5 bases). V was trimmed by 3 bases and J by 7 bases, leaving 10 bases between them. The germline V gene encodes CDR1 LNHDA and CDR2 SQIVND (reference sequence). There are 14 residues in the CDR3. CDR3 coding DNA: TGTGCCAGTAGTATGGTCCAGGGCAATTCACCCCTCCACTTT. As protein: CASSMVQGNSPLHF. Full variable domain (remainder filled in from reference TRBV19 and TRBJ1-6): DGGITQSPKYLFRKEGQNVTLSCEQNLNHDAMYWYRQDPGQGLRLIYYSQIVNDFQKGDIAEGYSVSREKKESFPLTVTSAQKNPTAFYLCASSMVQGNSPLHFGNGTRLTVT.

The chain carries TRBV18 and TRBJ2-7; TRBD1 might be the D (7 bases). The V gene lost 3 bases and the J gene lost 5 bases, with 8 bases spanning the gap. Germline CDR1 KGHSH, CDR2 LQKENI. The CDR3 consists of 12 residues. Here the CDR3 reads CASSPRGDEQYF. In DNA, the CDR3 is TGTGCCAGCTCACCCAGGGGGGACGAGCAGTACTTC.

Only a few counts were recorded for this clone. The chain is built from TRBV28 and TRBJ2-7; D possibly matches TRBD1 or TRBD2 (6 bases each). This CDR3 region has 16 residues. Germline V gene sequence: CDR1 MDHEN, CDR2 SYDVKM. Trimming stripped 5 bases from V and 0 bases from J, with 17 bases between. CDR3 region: CASSSSGGLRSYEQYF. As DNA, the CDR3 is TGTGCCAGCAGTAGTTCCGGGGGCCTTCGCTCCTACGAGCAGTACTTC.

The chain recombines TRBV30 with TRBJ2-3, with D tentatively TRBD2 (6 bases). Germline values: CDR1 GTSNPN, CDR2 SVGIG (reference sequence). The V end lost 4 bases, the J end lost 1 base, and 9 bases lay between the germline ends. CDR3 length: 13 residues. CDR3 sequence: CAWTPGGTDTQYF. DNA of the CDR3: TGTGCCTGGACGCCGGGGGGCACAGATACGCAGTATTTT.

V usage is TRBV19 and J usage is TRBJ1-1; D is unclear. Trimming stripped 7 bases from V and 0 bases from J, with 12 bases between. The CDR3 is made up of 14 amino acids. Germline-derived CDR1 and CDR2 are LNHDA and SQIVND (reference sequence). The CDR3 loop is CASTSLGLNTEAFF. In DNA form, the CDR3 reads TGTGCCAGTACAAGTCTGGGGTTGAACACTGAAGCTTTCTTT.

This chain joins TRBV5-1 and TRBJ1-6, with D perhaps matching TRBD1 (5 bases). CDR1 and CDR2 (germline): SGHRS, YFSETQ. CDR3 length: 13 amino acids. Trimming removed 4 bases from V and 10 bases from J, with 12 bases in between. The CDR3 sequence: CASSPGGVSPLHF. The CDR3 DNA sequence: TGCGCCAGCAGCCCCGGGGGGGTGTCACCCCTCCACTTT.

The V gene is TRBV2, the J gene TRBJ2-3; D is unresolved. This CDR3 has 10 amino acids. Looked up from germline, CDR1 is SNHLY and CDR2 is FYNNEI. The V end was cut by 6 bases, the J end by 4 bases, with 2 bases between. The CDR3 region has the DNA TGTGCCAGCAGCCCAGATACGCAGTATTTT. It translates to CASSPDTQYF.

This rearrangement joins TRBV28 to TRBJ1-6, with D unresolved. Germline V gene data show CDR1 as MDHEN and CDR2 as SYDVKM. The CDR3 totals 12 residues. The CDR3 here is CSASERSSPLHF. The CDR3 nucleotides are TGTTCCGCTTCGGAGCGAAGTTCACCCCTCCACTTT.

Written as DNA, the CDR3 is TGTGCCAGCACCACCTTAGGGGGGAAAGATACGCAGTATTTT. Protein sequence: CASTTLGGKDTQYF. This chain connects TRBV28 to TRBJ2-3; possibly TRBD1 or TRBD2 for D (6 bases each). V lost 7 bases and J lost 5, with 16 bases in between. Germline CDR1 reads MDHEN; CDR2 reads SYDVKM. CDR3 length: 14 amino acids.